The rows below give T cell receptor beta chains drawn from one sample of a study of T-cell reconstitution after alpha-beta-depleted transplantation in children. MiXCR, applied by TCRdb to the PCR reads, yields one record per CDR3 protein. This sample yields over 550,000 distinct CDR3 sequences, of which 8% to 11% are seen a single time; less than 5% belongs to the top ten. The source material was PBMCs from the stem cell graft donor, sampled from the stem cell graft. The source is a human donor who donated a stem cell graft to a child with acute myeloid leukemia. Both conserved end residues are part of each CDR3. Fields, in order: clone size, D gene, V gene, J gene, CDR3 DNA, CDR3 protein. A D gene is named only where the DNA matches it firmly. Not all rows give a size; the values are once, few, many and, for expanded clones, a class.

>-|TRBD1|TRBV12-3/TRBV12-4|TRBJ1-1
TGTGCCAGCAGGCAACAGGGGAAGATCGGCACTGAAGCTTTCTTT
CASRQQGKIGTEAFF
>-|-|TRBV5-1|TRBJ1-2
TGCGCCAGCAGCTTGGGGGCGCAAAAGGAAGGGGGCTACACCTTC
CASSLGAQKEGGYTF
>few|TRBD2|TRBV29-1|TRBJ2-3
TGCAGCTTCTCGGGACTAGCGGACCTAGGGGGCACGCAGTATTTT
CSFSGLADLGGTQYF
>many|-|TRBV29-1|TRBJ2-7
TGCAGCGCCAAGTTTAGCCACGAGCAGTACTTC
CSAKFSHEQYF
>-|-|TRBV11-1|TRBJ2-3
TGTGCCAGCAACCCTACCGGCAGAGAAGGGCTTACGCAGTATTTT
CASNPTGREGLTQYF
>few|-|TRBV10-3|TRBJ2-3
TGTGCCATCAGTATTAGCGGAGGGCGGTCAGATACGCAGTATTTT
CAISISGGRSDTQYF
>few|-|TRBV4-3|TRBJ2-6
TGCGCCAGCAGCCAAGACCTAGGGGCCTCTGGGGCCAACGTCCTGACTTTC
CASSQDLGASGANVLTF
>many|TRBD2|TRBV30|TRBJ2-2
TGTGCCTGGAGTGTACTCGGGACTAGCCGACTCACCGGGGAGCTGTTTTTT
CAWSVLGTSRLTGELFF
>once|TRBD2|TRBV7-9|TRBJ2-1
TGTGCCAGCAGCTCCGGCGGGACTAGCTTAAACAATGAGCAGTTCTTC
CASSSGGTSLNNEQFF
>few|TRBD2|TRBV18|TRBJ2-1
TGTGCCAGCTCTTCAAGCGGGAGCGGAAATGAGCAGTTCTTC
CASSSSGSGNEQFF
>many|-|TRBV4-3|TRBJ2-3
TGCGCCAGCAGGTTGACAGCTAGCACAGATACGCAGTATTTT
CASRLTASTDTQYF
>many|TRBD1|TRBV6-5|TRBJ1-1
TGTGCCAGCAGTTACGCAATACCGGGACAGACGATGAACACTGAAGCTTTCTTT
CASSYAIPGQTMNTEAFF
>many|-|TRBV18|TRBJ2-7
TGTGCCAGCTCACCAGATATCTTAGCGGCCTACGAGCAGTACTTC
CASSPDILAAYEQYF
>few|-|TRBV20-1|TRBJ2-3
TGCAGTGCTCTACTTGTAGCACGCGACACGCAGTATTTT
CSALLVARDTQYF
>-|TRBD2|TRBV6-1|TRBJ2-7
TGTGCCAGCAGGCGTCCTAGCGGGAGCTCCTACGAGCAGTACTTC
CASRRPSGSSYEQYF
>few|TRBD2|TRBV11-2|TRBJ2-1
TGTGCCAGCAGCTTTAGTTTCCCGGGACTAGCGGGAGTCTCCAATGAGCAGTTCTTC
CASSFSFPGLAGVSNEQFF
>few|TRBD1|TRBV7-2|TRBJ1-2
TGTGCCAGCACCGATCAGGGGGCTGTTGGCTATGGCTACACCTTC
CASTDQGAVGYGYTF
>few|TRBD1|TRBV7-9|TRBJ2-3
TGTGCCAGCAGCTTAAACGACAGGGGTCCAGCGGATACGCAGTATTTT
CASSLNDRGPADTQYF
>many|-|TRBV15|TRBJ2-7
TGTGCCACCGGGTCGGAGGGGTACGAGCAGTACTTC
CATGSEGYEQYF
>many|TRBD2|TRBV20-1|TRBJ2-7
TGCAGTGCTAAGGGACTAGCAGCCTACGAGCAGTACTTC
CSAKGLAAYEQYF
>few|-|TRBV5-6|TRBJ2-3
TGTGCCAGCAGCCTTCCTGGGGTATCCACAGATACGCAGTATTTT
CASSLPGVSTDTQYF
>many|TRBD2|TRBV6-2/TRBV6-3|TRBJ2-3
TGTGCCAGCAGTTACTCGACTAGCGGTGTAGTCACAGATACGCAGTATTTT
CASSYSTSGVVTDTQYF
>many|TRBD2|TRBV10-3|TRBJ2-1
TGTGCCATCAGTGAGAGGGCGGGAGGAGATGAGCAGTTCTTC
CAISERAGGDEQFF
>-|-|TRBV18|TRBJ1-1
TGTGCCAGCTCACCAGACCAGAACACTGAAGCTTTCTTT
CASSPDQNTEAFF
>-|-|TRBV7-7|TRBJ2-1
TGTGCTAGCAGCTCAACCGAGAATGGGGAGCAGTTCTTC
CASSSTENGEQFF
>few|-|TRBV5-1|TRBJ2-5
TGCGCCAGCAGCTTGATGGCAGGGCAAGAGACCCAGTACTTC
CASSLMAGQETQYF
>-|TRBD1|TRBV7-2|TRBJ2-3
TGTGCCAGCAGCGCCCGACAGGGGGCAAGGACAGATACGCAGTATTTT
CASSARQGARTDTQYF
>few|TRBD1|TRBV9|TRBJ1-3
TGTGCCAGCACCGAGACAGGGCTAACTGGAAACACCATATATTTT
CASTETGLTGNTIYF
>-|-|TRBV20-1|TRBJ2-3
TGCAGTGCTAGAGATCGGGGGTGGGGCACAGATACGCAGTATTTT
CSARDRGWGTDTQYF
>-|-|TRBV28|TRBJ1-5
TGTGCCAGCACCGCGGGGGGAAGCGGCAATCAGCCCCAGCATTTT
CASTAGGSGNQPQHF
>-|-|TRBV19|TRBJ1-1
TGTGCCAGTAGTCAATCTCGCAAGGGTGAAGCTTTCTTT
CASSQSRKGEAFF
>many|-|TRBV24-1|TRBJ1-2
TGTGCCACCAGTGATCCCACAGGGACGCGGAACTATGGCTACACCTTC
CATSDPTGTRNYGYTF
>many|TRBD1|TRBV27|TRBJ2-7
TGTGCCAGCAGCCACCTGGGGTCCGGGACAGGGAATTCCTACGAGCAGTACTTC
CASSHLGSGTGNSYEQYF
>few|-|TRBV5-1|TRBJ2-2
TGCGCCAGCAGCCTAGCGACAGGGACGACCGGGGAGCTGTTTTTT
CASSLATGTTGELFF
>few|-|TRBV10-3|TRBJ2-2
TGTGCCATCAGAACGAGCGGGAACACCGGGGAGCTGTTTTTT
CAIRTSGNTGELFF